This paragraph covers one T cell receptor (beta chain) sequence. Only one count was recorded for this clone. Its antigen has not been determined. There are no base qualities to consult, and no much larger clone falls within one base. The germline V gene (reference sequence) supplies CDR1 SGHNT and CDR2 YYREEE. V is shortened by 7 bases, J by 1 base, and the region joining them spans 11 bases. Its CDR3 holds 13 amino acids, cysteine through phenylalanine. CDR3 DNA is the only sequence kept; it has 39 bases, read in frame from the first base. Participants in the prospective study were aged roughly 18 to 100 years, lived in 20 to 25 United States geographic areas, and enrolled through a virtual design. To assign participants to cohorts, the prospective study relied on clinical history that participants themselves reported in a screening survey and a study questionnaire. Each participant in the prospective study had whole blood, serum and a nasopharyngeal or oropharyngeal swab collected by mobile phlebotomists. Prospective study participants could optionally give additional blood draws and questionnaires over an approximately two-month period. Before DNA extraction, prospective study blood samples were shipped either frozen or at room temperature.

These data are taken from a study of blood T cell repertoires in COVID-19 (dated by TCRdb to about 2020). Regarding the research as a whole: Samples from collaborators originated in the United States, Italy and Spain and spanned both the acute and convalescent phases of COVID-19. Sample metadata almost always included a de-identified subject ID, COVID-19 status, age in years and sex. The samples were drawn from the first 160 participants of the ongoing ImmuneRACE study and from 1,200 or so subjects provided by 6 global collaborators. The repertoires were released in a freely available public database intended as a resource for research on the immune response to SARS-CoV-2. The dataset comprised deeply sampled blood TCRbeta repertoires from subjects exposed to, actively infected with, or recovered from COVID-19. The prospective study material was composed of cDNA or gDNA derived from T cells, B-cell-depleted T cells, or PBMCs. Where available, HLA class I and class II types were taken from metadata supplied by the sample provider and were not determined by assay-based typing.

The paper's findings and limits, for the study overall: The amount of clinical and demographic metadata varied by source and participant and was provided uncurated.

The immunoSEQ Assay, a bias-controlled multiplex PCR, was used to amplify TCRbeta CDR3 regions from genomic DNA. On the study's bioinformatics: The number of nucleated cells in each sample was estimated by amplification of reference gene primers within the assay. Sequence reads were collapsed and filtered to measure the absolute abundance of every unique TCRbeta CDR3 rearrangement. For each sample, productive Simpson clonality was calculated as the square root of Simpson's diversity index across productive rearrangements. TCRdb carries this immuneACCESS record with in-frame sequences only. Its versions omit some clonotypes, under half of them owing to an unresolved V gene in the studies checked, with the rest unexplained. That table supplies the V and J calls and clone size; D and trimming were determined from the DNA. This sample is represented by roughly 430,000 clones; approximately 85% of them were singletons. The ten largest account for approximately 2.1% of the sample.

The clonotype was recovered from a woman in her 40s with acute COVID-19. The chain links TRBV5-4 with TRBJ1-1; tentative D gene TRBD1, with 5 bases matching. The source material was PBMCs or T cells enriched from blood (not recorded which). CDR3 protein: CASGGIENTEAFF. The DNA is as follows: TGTGCCAGCGGGGGGATAGAGAACACTGAAGCTTTCTTT.